The following is a T cell receptor (beta chain) sequence with its context. As yet, its antigen is unknown. Each cDNA molecule carried a unique molecular identifier. TCRdb redid the calling of the 5' RACE reads with MiXCR, one entry per CDR3 protein. The sample lists about 83,000 distinct CDR3 sequences, about 9.4% occurring once. The sample is drawn from a study of early T cells in non-severe SARS-CoV-2 infection. About the research overall: RNA in bulk from unsorted whole blood was sequenced, and chains were unpaired.

The CDR3 runs to 14 residues. Germline lookup yields CDR1 SGHVS and CDR2 FNYEAQ. Germline trimming cut 6 bases from V and 2 bases from J; bases unmatched to any gene: 6. Regarding the study as a whole: There was a bias toward anti-spike CD8 responses in VDJdb matching, which missed private and CD4 specificities.

This receptor was obtained from an adult who was a healthcare worker with PCR-confirmed SARS-CoV-2 infection or an uninfected control (not recorded which). The sample in question was whole blood, obtained at baseline. J is TRBJ2-5 and V is TRBV7-6; TRBD1 matches at 7 bases. CDR3 in DNA: TGTGCCAGCAGACTACAGGGGATTCAAGAGACCCAGTACTTC. Translated: CASRLQGIQETQYF.